A selection of T cell receptor beta chains follows, all from one sample in a study of blood T cells in healthy people across ages. TCRdb independently ran MiXCR on the 5' RACE reads; one entry per CDR3 protein. The sample lists 800,000 to 950,000 distinct CDR3 sequences; 25% to 35% were seen once. These data were also reused for a study on T cells of mothers and their children.

Material for sequencing was blood. These receptors originate from a woman between 40 and 55 years old in good health. Both conserved end residues are part of each CDR3. Fields, in order: V gene, D gene, clone size, CDR3 protein. A D gene is named only where the DNA matches it firmly. Rows give clone size only sometimes, using once, few, many, or a class for an expanded clone.

TRBV29-1 | TRBD2 | many | CSVEDIRELAGVYNEQFF
TRBV5-1 | - | - | CASSPGHQDTEAFF
TRBV7-9 | - | - | CASSSRIHTGELFF
TRBV29-1 | TRBD1 | many | CSVVRQGAAYEQYF
TRBV20-1 | - | - | CSAGGVGSYNEQFF
TRBV14 | TRBD1 | many | CASSQARGREQYF
TRBV6-2/TRBV6-3 | TRBD1 | many | CASSKDRVKNIQYF
TRBV10-3 | - | - | CAISVGELSTGELFF
TRBV7-2 | TRBD2 | few | CASSLGGSGSTDTQYF
TRBV20-1 | - | - | CSARDNRAGYTF
TRBV6-6 | - | - | CASGSGVDEQFF
TRBV11-1 | - | few | CASRAQGSGADTQYF
TRBV5-1 | TRBD1 | - | CASSLGRGNNQPQHF
TRBV12-3/TRBV12-4 | - | few | CASSFDAIASTDTQYF
TRBV29-1 | TRBD2 | - | CSVSGGRNNEQFF
TRBV2 | - | few | CANGRETSLNYGYTF
TRBV20-1 | - | once | CSVRDVGSGYTF
TRBV10-2 | - | few | CASSSGQSSGNTIYF
TRBV7-8 | - | - | CASSPWAEQYF
TRBV28 | TRBD1 | few | CASSSQGEATGELFF
TRBV12-3/TRBV12-4 | - | - | CASSLTRPGNYNSPLHF
TRBV7-3 | TRBD2 | - | CASSLRFSGGADTQYF
TRBV15 | - | - | CATSRDLAGKAFF
TRBV4-1 | - | - | CASSQVSGPSTDTQYF
TRBV6-5 | TRBD1 | few | CASSYGRDRGQYEQYF
TRBV18 | TRBD2 | - | CASSHTGGGQGANVLTF
TRBV18 | TRBD2 | - | CASSPVAGAYEQYF
TRBV14 | - | - | CASRPTQTTTDTQYF
TRBV19 | - | few | CASSIWAGEETQYF
TRBV5-1 | - | many | CASSLAQGSSPLHF
TRBV7-2 | - | many | CASSRGAGTSTDTQYF
TRBV6-5 | TRBD2 | few | CASSSYGGSSYNEQFF
TRBV28 | - | many | CASIGGRVASTDTQYF
TRBV2 | - | few | CASSVPNTDALTDTQYF